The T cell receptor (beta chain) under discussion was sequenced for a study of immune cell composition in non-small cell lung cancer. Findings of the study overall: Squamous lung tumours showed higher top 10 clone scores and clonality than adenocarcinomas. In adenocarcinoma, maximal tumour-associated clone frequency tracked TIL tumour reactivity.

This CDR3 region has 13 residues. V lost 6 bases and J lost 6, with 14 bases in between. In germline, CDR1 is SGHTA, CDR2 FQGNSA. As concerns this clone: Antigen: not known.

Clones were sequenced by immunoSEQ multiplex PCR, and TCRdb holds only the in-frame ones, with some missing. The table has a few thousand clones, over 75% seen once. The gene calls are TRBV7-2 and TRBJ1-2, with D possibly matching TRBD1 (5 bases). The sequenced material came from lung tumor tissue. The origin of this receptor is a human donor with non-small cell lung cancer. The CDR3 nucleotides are TGTGCCAGCAGAAGGGACTGGAAGGATGGCTACACCTTC. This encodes CASRRDWKDGYTF.